The TCR beta chain described here comes from a study of blood T cell repertoires in COVID-19 (dated by TCRdb to the early 2020s). For the study in its entirety: Samples from collaborators originated in the United States, Italy and Spain and spanned both the acute and convalescent phases of COVID-19. The material from the prospective study consisted of cDNA or gDNA derived from T cells, B-cell-depleted T cells, or PBMCs. The repertoires were made available in a free public database intended to serve as a resource for research on the immune response to SARS-CoV-2. A de-identified subject ID, COVID-19 status, age in years and sex were almost always included in the sample metadata. Samples were obtained from the ongoing ImmuneRACE study (first 160 participants) and from about 1,300 subjects provided by 6 global collaborators. Subjects who had been exposed to COVID-19, were actively infected with it, or had recovered from it provided the deeply sampled blood TCRbeta repertoires that made up the dataset. Where available, HLA class I and class II types were taken from metadata supplied by the sample provider and were not determined by assay-based typing.

TCRbeta CDR3 regions were amplified from genomic DNA using the immunoSEQ Assay, a bias-controlled multiplex PCR. The study's own analysis went as follows. The number of nucleated cells in each sample was estimated by amplification of reference gene primers within the assay. To quantify the absolute abundance of each unique TCRbeta CDR3 rearrangement, sequence reads were collapsed and filtered. Productive Simpson clonality was computed per sample as the square root of Simpson's diversity index over productive rearrangements. The immuneACCESS repertoire file appears here via TCRdb, limited to in-frame rearrangements. These files lack a portion of the clones; in checked studies, under half of the deficit traces to unresolved V genes, and the cause of the others is not known. V and J calls and clone size are as listed in that table; D and trimming were resolved from the DNA. The sample includes about 180,000 clones, with just over 85% observed a single time. The ten largest clones take up more than 8.5% of the sample.

Trimming costs V 7 bases and J 3 bases, and their ends lie 19 bases apart. Inclusive of the bounding cysteine and phenylalanine, the CDR3 is 15 residues long. The sequence is cut down to CDR3 DNA, 45 bases in frame from base 1. Via the germline V gene (reference sequence), CDR1 is MNHEY and CDR2 SMNVEV. On this clone itself: What antigen it recognizes has not been identified. No much larger clone is present one base from it, and per-base qualities are unavailable.

Findings and caveats that apply to the study as a whole: The quantity of clinical and demographic metadata differed by source and by participant and was supplied without curation.

Participants in the prospective study were enrolled through a virtual design, were aged roughly 18 to 100 years, and lived in roughly 24 United States geographic areas. To assign participants to cohorts, the prospective study relied on clinical history that participants themselves reported in a screening survey and a study questionnaire. ImmuneRACE Cohort 3 recovered participants were defined by two consecutive negative NP/OP PCR tests, healthcare professional clearance, or symptom resolution. In the prospective study, whole blood, serum and a nasopharyngeal or oropharyngeal swab were collected from each participant by mobile phlebotomists. Participants in the prospective study had the option to provide additional blood draws and questionnaires over a roughly two-month period. Before DNA extraction, blood samples from the prospective study were shipped at room temperature or frozen.

Sequencing used PBMCs or T cells enriched from blood (not recorded which). The chain couples TRBV27 to TRBJ2-7, and the D gene may be TRBD2, 6 bases matching. The sequence came from a woman younger than 30 who had recovered from COVID-19. The CDR3 protein is CASMGVGEVHYEQYF. The sequenced DNA is TGTGCCAGCATGGGGGTGGGGGAGGTTCACTACGAGCAGTACTTC.